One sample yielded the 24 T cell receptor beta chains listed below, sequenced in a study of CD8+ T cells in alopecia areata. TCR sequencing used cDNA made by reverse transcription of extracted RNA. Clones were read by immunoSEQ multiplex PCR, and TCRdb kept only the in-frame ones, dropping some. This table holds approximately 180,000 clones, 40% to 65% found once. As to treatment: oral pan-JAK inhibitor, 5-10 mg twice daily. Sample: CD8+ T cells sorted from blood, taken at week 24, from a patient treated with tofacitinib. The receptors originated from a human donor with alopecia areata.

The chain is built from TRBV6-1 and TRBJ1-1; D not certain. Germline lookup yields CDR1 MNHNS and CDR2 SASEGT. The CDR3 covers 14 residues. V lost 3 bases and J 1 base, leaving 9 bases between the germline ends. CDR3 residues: CASSERHENTEAFF. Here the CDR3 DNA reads TGTGCCAGCAGTGAGAGGCACGAGAACACTGAAGCTTTCTTT.

The CDR3 loop is CSVVRTDGGYTF. The CDR3, as DNA: TGCAGCGTTGTACGGACAGACGGGGGCTACACCTTC. The chain links TRBV29-1 to TRBJ1-2, with a possible D match to TRBD1 (6 bases). Germline-derived CDR1 and CDR2 are SQVTM and ANQGSEA. The V gene lost 4 bases and the J gene lost 8 bases, with 14 bases spanning the gap. This CDR3 region has 12 residues.

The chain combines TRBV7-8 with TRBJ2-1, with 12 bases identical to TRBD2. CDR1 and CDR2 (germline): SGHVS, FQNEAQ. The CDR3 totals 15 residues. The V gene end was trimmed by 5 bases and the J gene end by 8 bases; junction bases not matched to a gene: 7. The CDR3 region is CASSPTSGGWDEQFF. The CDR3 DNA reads TGTGCCAGCAGCCCTACTAGCGGGGGGTGGGATGAGCAGTTCTTC.

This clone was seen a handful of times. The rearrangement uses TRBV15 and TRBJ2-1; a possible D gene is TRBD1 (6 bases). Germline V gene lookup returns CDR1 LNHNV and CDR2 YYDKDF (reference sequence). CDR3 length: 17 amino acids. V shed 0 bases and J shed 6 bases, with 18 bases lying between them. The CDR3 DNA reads TGTGCCACCAGCAGAGATCGTTCACAGGGTTCAGGCAATGAGCAGTTCTTC. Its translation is CATSRDRSQGSGNEQFF.

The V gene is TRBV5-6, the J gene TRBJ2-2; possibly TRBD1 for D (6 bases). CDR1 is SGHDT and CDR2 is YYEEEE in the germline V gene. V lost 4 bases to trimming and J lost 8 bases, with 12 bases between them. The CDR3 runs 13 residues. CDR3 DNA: TGTGCCAGCAGCCCCCAGGGGTCGGGGGAGCTGTTTTTT. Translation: CASSPQGSGELFF. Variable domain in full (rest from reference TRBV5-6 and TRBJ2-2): DAGVTQSPTHLIKTRGQQVTLRCSPKSGHDTVSWYQQALGQGPQFIFQYYEEEERQRGNFPDRFSGHQFPNYSSELNVNALLLGDSALYLCASSPQGSGELFFGEGSRLTVL.

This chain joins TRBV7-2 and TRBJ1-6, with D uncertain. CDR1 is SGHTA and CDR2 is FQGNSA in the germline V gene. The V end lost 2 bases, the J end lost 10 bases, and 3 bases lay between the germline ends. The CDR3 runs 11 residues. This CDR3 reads CASSLRSPLHF. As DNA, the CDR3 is TGTGCCAGCAGCTTAAGATCACCCCTCCACTTT. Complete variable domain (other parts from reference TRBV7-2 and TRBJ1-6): GAGVSQSPSNKVTEKGKDVELRCDPISGHTALYWYRQSLGQGLEFLIYFQGNSAPDKSGLPSDRFSAERTGGSVSTLTIQRTQQEDSAVYLCASSLRSPLHFGNGTRLTVT.

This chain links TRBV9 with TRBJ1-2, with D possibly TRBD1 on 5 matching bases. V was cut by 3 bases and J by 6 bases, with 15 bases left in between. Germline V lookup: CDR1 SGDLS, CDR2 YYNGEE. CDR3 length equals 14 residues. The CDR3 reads CASSADLGPNGYTF. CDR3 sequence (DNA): TGTGCCAGCAGCGCAGACCTGGGACCAAATGGCTACACCTTC. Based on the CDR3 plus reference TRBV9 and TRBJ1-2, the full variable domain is DSGVTQTPKHLITATGQRVTLRCSPRSGDLSVYWYQQSLDQGLQFLIQYYNGEERAKGNILERFSAQQFPDLHSELNLSSLELGDSALYFCASSADLGPNGYTFGSGTRLTVV.

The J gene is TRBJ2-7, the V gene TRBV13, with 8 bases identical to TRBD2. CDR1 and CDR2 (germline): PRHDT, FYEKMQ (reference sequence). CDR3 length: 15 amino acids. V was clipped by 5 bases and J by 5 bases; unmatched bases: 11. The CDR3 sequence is CASSVGRGAMNEQYF. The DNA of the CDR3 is TGTGCCAGCAGCGTCGGGCGGGGGGCAATGAACGAGCAGTACTTC.

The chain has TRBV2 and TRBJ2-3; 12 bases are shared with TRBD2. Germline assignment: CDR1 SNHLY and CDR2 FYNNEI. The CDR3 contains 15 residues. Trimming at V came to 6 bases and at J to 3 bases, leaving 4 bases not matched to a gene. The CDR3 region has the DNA TGTGCCAGCAGCCGACTAGCGGGGGTAACAGATACGCAGTATTTT. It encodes CASSRLAGVTDTQYF. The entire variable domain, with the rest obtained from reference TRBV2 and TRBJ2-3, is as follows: EPEVTQTPSHQVTQMGQEVILRCVPISNHLYFYWYRQILGQKVEFLVSFYNNEISEKSEIFDDQFSVERPDGSNFTLKIRSTKLEDSAMYFCASSRLAGVTDTQYFGPGTRLTVL.

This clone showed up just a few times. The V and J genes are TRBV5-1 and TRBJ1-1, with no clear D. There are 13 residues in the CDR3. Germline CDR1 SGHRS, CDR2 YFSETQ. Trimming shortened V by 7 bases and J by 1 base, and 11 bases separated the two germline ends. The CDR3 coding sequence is TGCGCCAGCGGGGAGCGGCAGAACACTGAAGCTTTCTTT. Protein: CASGERQNTEAFF.

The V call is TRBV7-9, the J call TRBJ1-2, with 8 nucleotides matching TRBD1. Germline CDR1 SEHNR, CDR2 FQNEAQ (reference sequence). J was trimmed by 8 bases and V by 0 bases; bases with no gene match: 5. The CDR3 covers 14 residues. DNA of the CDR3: TGTGCCAGCAGCTTAGCGCAGGGGGCAGACGGCTACACCTTC. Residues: CASSLAQGADGYTF.

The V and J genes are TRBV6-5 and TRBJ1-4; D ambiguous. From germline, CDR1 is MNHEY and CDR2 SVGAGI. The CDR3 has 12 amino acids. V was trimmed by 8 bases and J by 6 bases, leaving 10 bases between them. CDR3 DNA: TGTGCCAGCTCGCAGACTGATGAAAAACTGTTTTTT. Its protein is CASSQTDEKLFF.

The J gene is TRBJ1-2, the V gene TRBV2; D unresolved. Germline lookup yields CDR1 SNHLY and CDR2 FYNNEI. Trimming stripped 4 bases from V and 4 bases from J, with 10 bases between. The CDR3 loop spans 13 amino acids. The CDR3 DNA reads TGTGCCAGCAGTGGGGGTGAAGGCTATGGCTACACCTTC. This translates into CASSGGEGYGYTF.

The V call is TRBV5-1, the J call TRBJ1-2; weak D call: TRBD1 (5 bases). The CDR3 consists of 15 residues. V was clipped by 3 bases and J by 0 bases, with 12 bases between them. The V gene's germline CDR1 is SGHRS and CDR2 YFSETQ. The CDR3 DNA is TGCGCCAGCAGCTCGCCAGGGAGTACTAACTATGGCTACACCTTC. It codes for CASSSPGSTNYGYTF.

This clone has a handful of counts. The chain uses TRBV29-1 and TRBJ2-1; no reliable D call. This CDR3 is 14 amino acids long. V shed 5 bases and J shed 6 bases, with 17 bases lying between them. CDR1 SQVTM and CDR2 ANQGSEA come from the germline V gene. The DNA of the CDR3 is TGCAGCGTTCTGGGAATCATATCCCTCAATGAGCAGTTCTTC. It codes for CSVLGIISLNEQFF.

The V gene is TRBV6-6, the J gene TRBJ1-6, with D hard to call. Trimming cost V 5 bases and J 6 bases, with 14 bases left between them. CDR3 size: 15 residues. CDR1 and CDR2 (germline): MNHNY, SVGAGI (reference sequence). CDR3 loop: CASSPTPDFNSPLHF. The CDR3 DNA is TGTGCCAGCAGTCCTACACCGGACTTTAATTCACCCCTCCACTTT.

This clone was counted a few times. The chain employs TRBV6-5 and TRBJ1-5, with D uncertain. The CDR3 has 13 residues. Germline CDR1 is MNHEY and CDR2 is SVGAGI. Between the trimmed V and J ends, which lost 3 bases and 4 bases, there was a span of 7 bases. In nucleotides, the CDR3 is TGTGCCAGCAGTTATGTCATTAATCAGCCCCAGCATTTT. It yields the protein CASSYVINQPQHF.

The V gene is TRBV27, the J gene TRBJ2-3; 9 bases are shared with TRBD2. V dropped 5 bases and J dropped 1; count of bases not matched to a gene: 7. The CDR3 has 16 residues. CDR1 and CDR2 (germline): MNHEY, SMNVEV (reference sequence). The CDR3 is CASSPPPSGGTDTQYF. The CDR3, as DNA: TGTGCCAGCAGTCCCCCCCCTAGCGGGGGCACAGATACGCAGTATTTT.

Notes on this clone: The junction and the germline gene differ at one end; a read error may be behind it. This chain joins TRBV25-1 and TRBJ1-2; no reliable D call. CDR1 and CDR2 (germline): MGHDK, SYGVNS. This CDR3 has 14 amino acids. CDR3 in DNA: TGTGCCAGCAGGGAATCACATGGAAACTATGGCTACACCTTC. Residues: CASRESHGNYGYTF.

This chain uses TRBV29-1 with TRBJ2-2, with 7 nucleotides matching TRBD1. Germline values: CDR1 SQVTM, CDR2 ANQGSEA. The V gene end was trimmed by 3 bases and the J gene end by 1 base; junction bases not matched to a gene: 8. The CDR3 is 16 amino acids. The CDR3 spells CSVEPPGQRNTGELFF. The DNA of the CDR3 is TGCAGCGTTGAGCCTCCGGGACAGAGGAACACCGGGGAGCTGTTTTTT.

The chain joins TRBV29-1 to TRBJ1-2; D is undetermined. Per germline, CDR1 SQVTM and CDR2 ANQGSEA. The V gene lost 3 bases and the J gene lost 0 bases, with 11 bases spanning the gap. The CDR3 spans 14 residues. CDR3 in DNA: TGCAGCGTTGACTCTCCAGGCCCTAACTATGGCTACACCTTC. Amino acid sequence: CSVDSPGPNYGYTF.

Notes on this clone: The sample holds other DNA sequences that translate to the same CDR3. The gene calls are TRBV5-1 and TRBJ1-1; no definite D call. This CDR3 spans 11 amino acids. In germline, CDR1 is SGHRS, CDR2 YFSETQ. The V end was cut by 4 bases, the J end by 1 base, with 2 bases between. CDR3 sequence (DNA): TGCGCCAGCAGCGGGAACACTGAAGCTTTCTTT. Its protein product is CASSGNTEAFF.

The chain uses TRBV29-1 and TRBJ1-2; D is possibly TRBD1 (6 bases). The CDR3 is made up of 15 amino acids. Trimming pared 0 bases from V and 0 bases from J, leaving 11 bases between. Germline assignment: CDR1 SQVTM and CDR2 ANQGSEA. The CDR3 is CSVEEFRGANYGYTF. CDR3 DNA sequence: TGCAGCGTTGAAGAATTTAGGGGGGCTAACTATGGCTACACCTTC. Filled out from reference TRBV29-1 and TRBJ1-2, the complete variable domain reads SAVISQKPSRDICQRGTSLTIQCQVDSQVTMMFWYRQQPGQSLTLIATANQGSEATYESGFVIDKFPISRPNLTFSTLTVSNMSPEDSSIYLCSVEEFRGANYGYTFGSGTRLTVV.

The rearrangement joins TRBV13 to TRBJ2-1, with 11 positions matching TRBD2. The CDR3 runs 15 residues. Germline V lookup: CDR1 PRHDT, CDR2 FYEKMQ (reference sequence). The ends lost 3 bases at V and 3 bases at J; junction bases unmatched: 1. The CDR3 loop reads CASSFGTSGYNEQFF. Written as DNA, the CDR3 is TGTGCCAGCAGCTTCGGGACTAGCGGCTACAATGAGCAGTTCTTC.